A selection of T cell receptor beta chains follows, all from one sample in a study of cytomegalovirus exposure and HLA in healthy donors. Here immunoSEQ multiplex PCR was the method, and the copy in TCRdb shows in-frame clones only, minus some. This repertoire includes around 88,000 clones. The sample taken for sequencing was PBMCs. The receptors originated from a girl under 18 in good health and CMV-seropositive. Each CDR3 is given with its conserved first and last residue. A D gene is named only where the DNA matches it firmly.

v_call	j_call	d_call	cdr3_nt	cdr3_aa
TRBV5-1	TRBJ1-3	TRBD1	TGCGCCAGCAGCGCCTCCGGGACAGGGTATTCCCCCTCTGGAAACACCATATATTTT	CASSASGTGYSPSGNTIYF
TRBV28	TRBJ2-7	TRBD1	TGTGCCAGCAGTTTGAGGGGGCTGGGTGCGAGCGAGCAGTACTTC	CASSLRGLGASEQYF
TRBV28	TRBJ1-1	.	TGTGCCAGCACCAACGTACAGGGTGCTGAAGCTTTCTTT	CASTNVQGAEAFF
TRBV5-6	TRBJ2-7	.	TGTGCCAGCAGCTTGCGAGGGGGCTCCTACGAGCAGTACTTC	CASSLRGGSYEQYF
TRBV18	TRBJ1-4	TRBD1	TGTGCCAGCTCACCGCCGGGCACAGGGGGCCCAACTAATGAAAAACTGTTTTTT	CASSPPGTGGPTNEKLFF
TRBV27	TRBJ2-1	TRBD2	TGTGCCAGCAGTTTACTAGCGGGGGCCAATGAGCAGTTCTTC	CASSLLAGANEQFF
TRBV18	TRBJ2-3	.	TGTGCCAGCTCACCACCTAATCTCGACAACCATACGCAGTATTTT	CASSPPNLDNHTQYF
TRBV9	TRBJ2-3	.	TGTGCCAGCAGCCCGACCGGGGCAGATACGCAGTATTTT	CASSPTGADTQYF
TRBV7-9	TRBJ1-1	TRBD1	TGTGCCAGCAGCTTTCTACTTGGGACAGGAGTTTTCTTT	CASSFLLGTGVFF
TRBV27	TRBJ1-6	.	TGTGCCAGCAGAGACCTGGGACAACCCCTCCACTTT	CASRDLGQPLHF
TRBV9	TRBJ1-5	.	TGTGCCAGCAGCGGGGGACAATATAGCAATCAGCCCCAGCATTTT	CASSGGQYSNQPQHF
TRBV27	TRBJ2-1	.	TGTGCCAGCGGATTGGAGAGGATTACTAATGAGCAGTTCTTC	CASGLERITNEQFF
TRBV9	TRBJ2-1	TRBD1	TGTGCCAGCACCCCGGGACAGGATAATAATGAGCAGTTCTTC	CASTPGQDNNEQFF
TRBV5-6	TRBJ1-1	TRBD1	TGTGCCAGCAGCCCAAGGTATAGGACAGGGGGTCGAACTGAAGCTTTCTTT	CASSPRYRTGGRTEAFF
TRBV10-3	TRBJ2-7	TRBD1	TGTGCCATGGGGACAGGGAACGAGCAGTACTTC	CAMGTGNEQYF
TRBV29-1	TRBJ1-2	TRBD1	TGCAGCGTAGTAGGACAGGGAAGCGCTAACTATGGCTACACCTTC	CSVVGQGSANYGYTF
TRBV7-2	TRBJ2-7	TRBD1	TGTGCCAGCAGCCGATCGACAGGGCCCTACGAGCAGTACTTC	CASSRSTGPYEQYF
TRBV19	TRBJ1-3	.	TGTGCCAGTAGTGCCCGACAGGTACCAGGGTCTGGAAACACCATATATTTT	CASSARQVPGSGNTIYF
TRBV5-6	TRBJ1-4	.	TGTGCCAGCAGCTTGGGGTACTCAGGGGCAACTAATGAAAAACTGTTTTTT	CASSLGYSGATNEKLFF
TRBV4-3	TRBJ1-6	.	TGCGCCAGCAGCCAAGATGCAGGGGATTCACCCCTACACTTT	CASSQDAGDSPLHF
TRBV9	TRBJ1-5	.	TGTGCCAGCAGCGCCGGACAGTGGAATCAGCCCCAGCATTTT	CASSAGQWNQPQHF